Following are 9 T cell receptor beta chains from one sample sequenced in a study of blood T cell repertoires in COVID-19. This table comes from immunoSEQ multiplex PCR, and its TCRdb copy is limited to in-frame clones, with some not included. This table has about 190,000 clones, around 85% appearing once. The sample was peripheral blood. The receptors come from a man aged 50 to 59 who had recovered from COVID-19.

The chain employs TRBV14 and TRBJ1-4; D unresolved. The V gene's germline CDR1 is SGHDN and CDR2 FVKESK. This CDR3 is built from 15 residues. Trimming shortened V by 1 base and J by 5 bases, and 11 bases separated the two germline ends. The CDR3 is CASSQGLGGNEKLFF. In DNA, the CDR3 is TGTGCCAGCAGCCAAGGCTTAGGAGGGAATGAAAAACTGTTTTTT.

This clone was picked up one time. This chain uses TRBV9 with TRBJ1-5; TRBD1 is a possible D gene (6 bases). Germline CDR1 reads SGDLS; CDR2 reads YYNGEE. The CDR3 has 16 amino acids. Trimming removed 5 bases from V and 10 bases from J, with 25 bases in between. This CDR3 is CASSETGGTSQSPQHF. The CDR3 DNA reads as TGTGCCAGCAGTGAGACAGGTGGGACCTCACAATCACCCCAGCATTTT.

The chain recombines TRBV3-1 (or the pseudogene TRBV3-2) with TRBJ1-1, with TRBD1 matching 12 bases. Per the germline V gene, CDR1 is LGHDT and CDR2 is YNNKEL (reference sequence). The CDR3 has 16 amino acids. The ends lost 4 bases at V and 2 bases at J; junction bases unmatched: 5. This CDR3 reads CASSPGTGGPNTEAFF. As DNA, the CDR3 is TGTGCCAGCAGCCCAGGGACAGGGGGCCCCAACACTGAAGCTTTCTTT.

Turning to this clone: The same CDR3 can be traced to other DNA sequences in this sample. DNA of the CDR3: TGTGCCAGCAGTCTGGACAGGAATCAGCCCCAGCATTTT. Its protein product is CASSLDRNQPQHF. The chain carries TRBV12-3 or TRBV12-4 and TRBJ1-5, with 7 bases that match TRBD1. Germline trimming cut 5 bases from V and 4 bases from J; bases unmatched to any gene: 2. The CDR3 totals 13 residues.

This clone has more than one count but fewer than ten. V usage is TRBV5-4 and J usage is TRBJ2-1; the match to TRBD2 covers 11 bases. This CDR3 has 15 amino acids. Germline-derived CDR1 and CDR2 are SGHNT and YYREEE (reference sequence). V gave up 0 bases and J gave up 7 bases; unmatched junction bases: 3. In DNA form, the CDR3 reads TGTGCCAGCAGCTTGGGACTAGCGGGAAGGAATGAGCAGTTCTTC. Protein: CASSLGLAGRNEQFF.

V is TRBV18 and J is TRBJ1-1; 9 nucleotides match TRBD1. This CDR3 contains 13 residues. J lost 8 bases, V lost 5 bases, and 6 bases had no gene match. CDR1 KGHSH and CDR2 LQKENI come from the germline V gene. The CDR3 DNA reads TGTGCCAGCTCATCGACAGGGGGAGACGAAGCTTTCTTT. This encodes CASSSTGGDEAFF. The full variable domain, completed using reference TRBV18 and TRBJ1-1, is NAGVMQNPRHLVRRRGQEARLRCSPMKGHSHVYWYRQLPEEGLKFMVYLQKENIIDESGMPKERFSAEFPKEGPSILRIQQVVRGDSAAYFCASSSTGGDEAFFGQGTRLTVV.

The table lists this clone with a count of one. The V and J genes are TRBV9 and TRBJ2-6, with 7 bases fitting TRBD1. CDR1 and CDR2 from the germline V gene are SGDLS and YYNGEE. The trim removed 6 bases at V and 1 base at J, leaving 4 bases unmatched. The CDR3 loop spans 15 amino acids. This chain's CDR3 is CASTAGGSGANVLTF. In DNA, the CDR3 is TGTGCCAGCACCGCAGGGGGTTCTGGGGCCAACGTCCTGACTTTC.

The chain is built from TRBV7-8 and TRBJ2-1; D not resolved. Looked up from germline, CDR1 is SGHVS and CDR2 is FQNEAQ. The CDR3 totals 12 residues. V lost 0 bases to trimming and J lost 13 bases, with 10 bases between them. The CDR3 is CASSLAATTQFF. CDR3 DNA sequence: TGTGCCAGCAGCTTAGCGGCCACAACACAGTTCTTC.

This clone was observed once. The V and J genes are TRBV6-2 or TRBV6-3 and TRBJ2-2; D possibly corresponds to TRBD2 (6 bases). CDR1 is MNHEY, CDR2 SVGEGT, per germline. This CDR3 is built from 14 residues. V lost 2 bases and J 8 bases, leaving 12 bases between the germline ends. CDR3 sequence: CASSYVGLHGELFF. In DNA form, the CDR3 reads TGTGCCAGCAGTTACGTGGGACTTCATGGGGAGCTGTTTTTT.